This is a list of T cell receptor beta chains from one sample in a study of human T cells and chemical hapten exposure. TCRdb re-called the RACE reads through MiXCR, storing one row per CDR3 protein. The table includes some 340,000 distinct CDR3 sequences, 5.5% to 8% detected once. The sequences come from whole blood, collected in connection with sensitization to the hapten diphenylcyclopropenone (DPC). Every receptor here comes from a woman between 18 and 29 years old with alopecia areata. Some clones in this sample may be carry-over from other donors' samples. The CDR3 runs from the conserved cysteine through the conserved F or W. The order of the fields is CDR3 DNA, CDR3 protein, V gene, clone size, D gene, J gene. D genes are given only for firm matches. Rows give clone size only sometimes, using once, few, many, or a class for an expanded clone.

CDR3nt: TGTGCCAGCAGCCCACGGGACCCGAGCACTGAAGCTTTCTTT
CDR3aa: CASSPRDPSTEAFF
v_gene: TRBV5-4
abundance: few
d_gene: .
j_gene: TRBJ1-1

CDR3nt: TGTGCCAGCAGTCAGAGGGTCCCCGGGGCTGTTGGGGCACCTCGGCCCCAGCATTTT
CDR3aa: CASSQRVPGAVGAPRPQHF
v_gene: TRBV6-7
abundance: few
d_gene: .
j_gene: TRBJ1-5

CDR3nt: TGTGCCATCAGTGACCCCAAGGTCTTCTACAATGAGCAGTTCTTC
CDR3aa: CAISDPKVFYNEQFF
v_gene: TRBV10-3
abundance: .
d_gene: .
j_gene: TRBJ2-1

CDR3nt: TGTGCCAGCAGTGGAACATTGAGCAATCAGCCCCAGCATTTT
CDR3aa: CASSGTLSNQPQHF
v_gene: TRBV6-1
abundance: .
d_gene: .
j_gene: TRBJ1-5

CDR3nt: TGTGCCAGCAGCCGGGGACAGTCGACCACCGGGGAGCTGTTTTTT
CDR3aa: CASSRGQSTTGELFF
v_gene: TRBV3-1
abundance: many
d_gene: TRBD1
j_gene: TRBJ2-2

CDR3nt: TGCGCCAGCAGCCAAAATTGGCGGCGCCCGTACAATGAGCAGTTCTTC
CDR3aa: CASSQNWRRPYNEQFF
v_gene: TRBV4-3
abundance: .
d_gene: .
j_gene: TRBJ2-1

CDR3nt: TGTGCCAGCAGTTTCGCGGGGAACACTGAAGCTTTCTTT
CDR3aa: CASSFAGNTEAFF
v_gene: TRBV12-3/TRBV12-4
abundance: many
d_gene: .
j_gene: TRBJ1-1

CDR3nt: TGCAGTGTTAAAGATAGCGGGGGACTAGAAAATGAGCAGTTCTTC
CDR3aa: CSVKDSGGLENEQFF
v_gene: TRBV20-1
abundance: many
d_gene: TRBD2
j_gene: TRBJ2-1

CDR3nt: TGTGCCAGCGCACAAGCCGACAGGGGAAGCACAGATACGCAGTATTTT
CDR3aa: CASAQADRGSTDTQYF
v_gene: TRBV6-5
abundance: few
d_gene: TRBD1
j_gene: TRBJ2-3

CDR3nt: TGTGCCAGCAGTAAATGGAGGGGGGACACCGGGGAGCTGTTTTTT
CDR3aa: CASSKWRGDTGELFF
v_gene: TRBV2
abundance: many
d_gene: .
j_gene: TRBJ2-2

CDR3nt: TGTGCCAGCAGCTTGGATCGGGGCAGGAATGGCTCACCCCTCCACTTT
CDR3aa: CASSLDRGRNGSPLHF
v_gene: TRBV7-2
abundance: few
d_gene: .
j_gene: TRBJ1-6

CDR3nt: TGTGCCACCAGCAGAGATGGTCAGCCCCAGCATTTT
CDR3aa: CATSRDGQPQHF
v_gene: TRBV15
abundance: many
d_gene: .
j_gene: TRBJ1-5

CDR3nt: TGTGCCAGCAGCCAACAAAGGGGGACAGTGAACACTGAAGCTTTCTTT
CDR3aa: CASSQQRGTVNTEAFF
v_gene: TRBV3-1
abundance: many
d_gene: TRBD1
j_gene: TRBJ1-1

CDR3nt: TGTGCCAGCAGTCCTCCTCAGCAGGGGAGCAATCAGCCCCAGCATTTT
CDR3aa: CASSPPQQGSNQPQHF
v_gene: TRBV6-6
abundance: many
d_gene: .
j_gene: TRBJ1-5

CDR3nt: TGTGCCAGCAGTCATCCCCGGGACGGCCCGGGAAACACCATATATTTT
CDR3aa: CASSHPRDGPGNTIYF
v_gene: TRBV2
abundance: .
d_gene: .
j_gene: TRBJ1-3

CDR3nt: TGCGCCAGCAGCCAAGCCGTCGTAGGGGGCACTGAAGCTTTCTTT
CDR3aa: CASSQAVVGGTEAFF
v_gene: TRBV4-3
abundance: few
d_gene: .
j_gene: TRBJ1-1

CDR3nt: TGTGCCAGCAGCTTAGGTTCCAGGGGGGCTGAAAAACTGTTTTTT
CDR3aa: CASSLGSRGAEKLFF
v_gene: TRBV7-9
abundance: .
d_gene: TRBD1
j_gene: TRBJ1-4

CDR3nt: TGTGCCAGCAGTTGGGACTCAGATACGCAGTATTTT
CDR3aa: CASSWDSDTQYF
v_gene: TRBV5-4
abundance: many
d_gene: .
j_gene: TRBJ2-3

CDR3nt: TGTGCCAGCTCACCAAGTGGAAGTGTGGATGAGCAGTTCTTC
CDR3aa: CASSPSGSVDEQFF
v_gene: TRBV18
abundance: many
d_gene: .
j_gene: TRBJ2-1

CDR3nt: TGTGCCAGCAGCCCCCCGAGGGGGACAGGGGATGGCTACACCTTC
CDR3aa: CASSPPRGTGDGYTF
v_gene: TRBV7-2
abundance: many
d_gene: TRBD1
j_gene: TRBJ1-2

CDR3nt: TGTGCCAGCAGTGAATTTACTAGCCAAGAGACCCAGTACTTC
CDR3aa: CASSEFTSQETQYF
v_gene: TRBV25-1
abundance: few
d_gene: .
j_gene: TRBJ2-5

CDR3nt: TGCGCCAGCAGCCAAGGGGACAGGGGGTTGGATACGCAGTATTTT
CDR3aa: CASSQGDRGLDTQYF
v_gene: TRBV4-1
abundance: many
d_gene: TRBD1
j_gene: TRBJ2-3

CDR3nt: TGCAGTGCTCGCCGGGAGGATGAGCAGTTCTTC
CDR3aa: CSARREDEQFF
v_gene: TRBV20-1
abundance: .
d_gene: TRBD2
j_gene: TRBJ2-1

CDR3nt: TGCAGTGCTAGAGGGCGGGATGGCTACACCTTC
CDR3aa: CSARGRDGYTF
v_gene: TRBV20-1
abundance: .
d_gene: .
j_gene: TRBJ1-2

CDR3nt: TGCGCCAGCAGCCAATTCCGTGCCAGGGAGGACTCTGGGGCCAACGTCCTGACTTTC
CDR3aa: CASSQFRAREDSGANVLTF
v_gene: TRBV4-3
abundance: .
d_gene: .
j_gene: TRBJ2-6

CDR3nt: TGTGCCAGCACATCACAGGGGCGACTAGGTGAGCAGTTCTTC
CDR3aa: CASTSQGRLGEQFF
v_gene: TRBV12-3/TRBV12-4
abundance: .
d_gene: .
j_gene: TRBJ2-1

CDR3nt: TGCAGTGCTAGCCACCCTAGCGGGGGAACAGATACGCAGTATTTT
CDR3aa: CSASHPSGGTDTQYF
v_gene: TRBV20-1
abundance: few
d_gene: TRBD2
j_gene: TRBJ2-3

CDR3nt: TGTGCCAGCAGTTTTTCCCCCCCGGGCTCGGCCGAGCAGTACTTC
CDR3aa: CASSFSPPGSAEQYF
v_gene: TRBV28
abundance: .
d_gene: .
j_gene: TRBJ2-7

CDR3nt: TGTGCCAGCAGTCAAGGACAGGGGAACACTGAAGCTTTCTTT
CDR3aa: CASSQGQGNTEAFF
v_gene: TRBV6-2/TRBV6-3
abundance: .
d_gene: TRBD1
j_gene: TRBJ1-1

CDR3nt: TGTGCCAGCAGCTTAATGGGGCGCACAGATACGCAGTATTTT
CDR3aa: CASSLMGRTDTQYF
v_gene: TRBV7-2
abundance: .
d_gene: .
j_gene: TRBJ2-3

CDR3nt: TGCAGTGCTAATAGCGGGGGCCCAGATACGCAGTATTTT
CDR3aa: CSANSGGPDTQYF
v_gene: TRBV20-1
abundance: few
d_gene: TRBD2
j_gene: TRBJ2-3

CDR3nt: TGTGCCAGCAGTTCCATCGCCGGGACAGGGCTTTACAATGAGCAGTTCTTC
CDR3aa: CASSSIAGTGLYNEQFF
v_gene: TRBV6-5
abundance: few
d_gene: TRBD1
j_gene: TRBJ2-1

CDR3nt: TGTGCCAGCAGTGTTCGATTAAGCACCGGGGAGCTGTTTTTT
CDR3aa: CASSVRLSTGELFF
v_gene: TRBV2
abundance: many
d_gene: .
j_gene: TRBJ2-2

CDR3nt: TGTGCCAGCAGCGTAGCGGAGGGGCACAATTCACCCCTCCACTTT
CDR3aa: CASSVAEGHNSPLHF
v_gene: TRBV9
abundance: many
d_gene: .
j_gene: TRBJ1-6

CDR3nt: TGTGCCAGCAGCCCCCCACGGGACAGGGGGGCAGTGACGCAGTATTTT
CDR3aa: CASSPPRDRGAVTQYF
v_gene: TRBV12-3/TRBV12-4
abundance: many
d_gene: TRBD1
j_gene: TRBJ2-3

CDR3nt: TGTGCCAGCTCACCCCCCAGCGGGGGGGCCTTAAATGAGCAGTTCTTC
CDR3aa: CASSPPSGGALNEQFF
v_gene: TRBV18
abundance: many
d_gene: TRBD2
j_gene: TRBJ2-1

CDR3nt: TGTGCCAGCAGCTCGTATGCCCAGCACAATCAGCCCCAGCATTTT
CDR3aa: CASSSYAQHNQPQHF
v_gene: TRBV6-2/TRBV6-3
abundance: .
d_gene: .
j_gene: TRBJ1-5

CDR3nt: TGTGCCAGCAGCCGCGGGGGGTCTCAAGAGACCCAGTACTTC
CDR3aa: CASSRGGSQETQYF
v_gene: TRBV28
abundance: many
d_gene: TRBD2
j_gene: TRBJ2-5

CDR3nt: TGTGCCAGCAGGACAGGAGTGAACACTGAAGCTTTCTTT
CDR3aa: CASRTGVNTEAFF
v_gene: TRBV6-5
abundance: .
d_gene: .
j_gene: TRBJ1-1

CDR3nt: TGTGCCAGCAGTTCCCGGGGTCTCAATCAGCCCCAGCATTTT
CDR3aa: CASSSRGLNQPQHF
v_gene: TRBV12-3/TRBV12-4
abundance: .
d_gene: .
j_gene: TRBJ1-5

CDR3nt: TGTGCCAGCATCATCCCCCCAGATACGCAGTATTTT
CDR3aa: CASIIPPDTQYF
v_gene: TRBV2
abundance: few
d_gene: .
j_gene: TRBJ2-3